The 26 T cell receptor beta chains below come from one sample, sequenced in a study of blood T cell repertoires in COVID-19. Assay: immunoSEQ multiplex PCR; the TCRdb copy retains only in-frame clones and omits some. Here the sample spans under 200,000 clones, more than 70% being singletons. Sequenced input: peripheral blood. These receptor sequences come from a middle-aged man with active or convalescent COVID-19.

The chain couples TRBV6-5 to TRBJ1-2; 7 bases match TRBD1. The CDR3 is 16 amino acids. Germline lookup yields CDR1 MNHEY and CDR2 SVGAGI. With V trimmed by 0 bases and J by 2 bases, 6 bases remained unmatched. CDR3 in amino acids: CASSYSAGQENYGYTF. CDR3 sequence (DNA): TGTGCCAGCAGTTACTCCGCTGGACAGGAGAACTATGGCTACACCTTC.

V and J are TRBV18 and TRBJ2-7; 7 positions match TRBD1. The V segment lost 6 bases and the J segment 5 bases; nucleotides outside the gene matches: 4. The CDR3 totals 12 residues. In germline, CDR1 is KGHSH, CDR2 LQKENI. The DNA for the CDR3 is TGTGCCAGCTCTTATACAGGGGACGAGCAGTACTTC. Translating gives CASSYTGDEQYF.

The V call is TRBV19, the J call TRBJ2-1; 8 bases line up with TRBD2. The CDR3 sequence is 16 residues long. Germline loops: CDR1 LNHDA, CDR2 SQIVND (reference sequence). J lost 1 base, V lost 7 bases, and 9 bases had no gene match. The CDR3, as DNA: TGTGCCAGTACCCCCCAGGCGGGAGGTTCCTACAATGAGCAGTTCTTC. It translates to CASTPQAGGSYNEQFF.

The CDR3 loop reads CASSLFVPREQFF. The DNA of the CDR3 is TGTGCCAGCAGTTTATTCGTTCCCAGGGAGCAGTTCTTC. This chain connects TRBV28 to TRBJ2-1, with D unclear. Trimming took off 1 base at V and 10 bases at J, with 11 bases between the two ends. The CDR3 is made up of 13 amino acids. Germline V CDR1 and CDR2: MDHEN, SYDVKM. The whole variable domain, filled in from reference TRBV28 and TRBJ2-1, reads DVKVTQSSRYLVKRTGEKVFLECVQDMDHENMFWYRQDPGLGLRLIYFSYDVKMKEKGDIPEGYSVSREKKERFSLILESASTNQTSMYLCASSLFVPREQFFGPGTRLTVL.

This chain uses TRBV19 with TRBJ2-2, with D possibly TRBD2 on 5 matching bases. V shed 2 bases and J shed 6 bases, with 13 bases lying between them. The CDR3 is 15 amino acids. CDR1 LNHDA and CDR2 SQIVND come from the germline V gene (reference sequence). The CDR3 nucleotides read TGTGCCAGTAGTATACCGTTCCGGCGGGCCGGGGAGCTGTTTTTT. Protein sequence: CASSIPFRRAGELFF.

The chain links TRBV7-2 to TRBJ1-6; D might be TRBD1 (6 bases). This CDR3 region has 16 residues. V lost 5 bases and J 0 bases, leaving 11 bases between the germline ends. Looked up from germline, CDR1 is SGHTA and CDR2 is FQGNSA. CDR3 residues: CASSHGQSSYNSPLHF. CDR3 nucleotides: TGTGCCAGCAGCCACGGACAGAGCTCCTATAATTCACCCCTCCACTTT.

This clone was observed once. V and J are TRBV27 and TRBJ2-4, with TRBD1 matching over 7 bases. Germline V gives CDR1 MNHEY, CDR2 SMNVEV (reference sequence). The CDR3 runs 19 residues. J gave up 0 bases and V 6 bases, and 17 bases lay outside the gene matches. CDR3 protein: CASSYNNPQGWEAKNIQYF. The DNA for the CDR3 is TGTGCCAGCAGCTACAACAACCCACAGGGGTGGGAAGCCAAAAACATTCAGTACTTC.

The gene calls are TRBV3-1 (or the pseudogene TRBV3-2) and TRBJ2-6; a weak D match, TRBD2 (6 bases). The CDR3 runs to 14 residues. Germline CDR1 and CDR2: LGHDT and YNNKEL (reference sequence). Trimming took 4 bases from V and 4 from J, leaving 8 bases between them. This chain's CDR3 is CASSRRDGANVLTF. CDR3 bases: TGTGCCAGCAGCCGGAGGGACGGGGCCAACGTCCTGACTTTC.

The chain is built from TRBV7-9 and TRBJ1-2; 9 nucleotides line up with TRBD1. J gave up 3 bases and V 5 bases, and 4 bases lay outside the gene matches. The CDR3 loop spans 14 amino acids. Germline CDR1 is SEHNR and CDR2 is FQNEAQ (reference sequence). The CDR3 bases are TGTGCCAGCAGCCCTGGACAGGGGCACTATGGCTACACCTTC. Translating gives CASSPGQGHYGYTF.

This clone has more than one count but fewer than ten. The V gene is TRBV4-2, the J gene TRBJ2-5; 13 positions agree with TRBD2. Per the germline V gene, CDR1 is LGHNA and CDR2 is YNFKEQ. The length of the CDR3 is 16 residues. The J segment lost 4 bases and the V segment lost 1 base, leaving 3 bases of the junction unmatched. In DNA, the CDR3 is TGTGCCAGCAGCCAAGGGACTAGCGGGAGTGTAGAGACCCAGTACTTC. Translated, it gives CASSQGTSGSVETQYF.

The J gene is TRBJ2-3, the V gene TRBV27; TRBD2 might be the D (6 bases). V was trimmed by 5 bases and J by 3 bases, leaving 18 bases between them. The CDR3 is made up of 16 amino acids. Germline CDR1 and CDR2: MNHEY and SMNVEV (reference sequence). CDR3 coding DNA: TGTGCCAGCAGTCTACTCGGCGGGATAACGACAGATACGCAGTATTTT. This codes for CASSLLGGITTDTQYF.

The chain combines TRBV15 with TRBJ1-5, with TRBD1 as a possible D gene (6 bases). This CDR3 is 13 amino acids long. Germline V gene sequence: CDR1 LNHNV, CDR2 YYDKDF (reference sequence). Trimming took off 8 bases at V and 4 bases at J, with 12 bases between the two ends. CDR3 coding DNA: TGTGCCACCTCGGGGGGCTGGAATCAGCCCCAGCATTTT. Encoded protein: CATSGGWNQPQHF.

The chain uses TRBV6-2 or TRBV6-3 and TRBJ1-1, with 9 bases lining up with TRBD1. The CDR3 has 15 amino acids. The trim removed 4 bases at V and 4 bases at J, leaving 7 bases unmatched. Germline V gives CDR1 MNHEY, CDR2 SVGEGT. The CDR3 is CASSSHGTGITEAFF. The CDR3 region has the DNA TGTGCCAGCAGTTCCCACGGGACAGGGATCACTGAAGCTTTCTTT.

This clone was counted only a few times. The CDR3 spells CASSQGEQGAGTEAFF. CDR3 in DNA: TGTGCCAGCTCCCAAGGGGAGCAGGGGGCAGGAACTGAAGCTTTCTTT. The V gene is TRBV18, the J gene TRBJ1-1; 8 positions agree with TRBD1. Trimming cost V 6 bases and J 5 bases; bases outside gene matches: 14. Germline CDR1 is KGHSH and CDR2 is LQKENI. The CDR3 length is 16 residues.

V usage is TRBV4-3 and J usage is TRBJ1-2, with a tentative D call TRBD1 (5 bases). Germline V gene data show CDR1 as LGHNA and CDR2 as YSLEER. Trimming cost V 2 bases and J 3 bases, with 13 bases left between them. This CDR3 region has 15 residues. The CDR3 is CASSQSLRDYYGYTF. The CDR3 DNA follows: TGCGCCAGCAGCCAAAGCCTCCGGGACTACTATGGCTACACCTTC.

This chain connects TRBV19 to TRBJ1-4; no reliable D call. The CDR3 is 13 residues long. V lost 3 bases, J lost 8 bases, and 10 bases lay in between. CDR1 is LNHDA and CDR2 is SQIVND in the germline V gene (reference sequence). Here the CDR3 reads CASSIGGLEKLFF. In nucleotides, the CDR3 is TGTGCCAGTAGTATCGGAGGGTTGGAAAAACTGTTTTTT.

The CDR3 region is CASSLRGSTDTQYF. In DNA, the CDR3 is TGTGCCAGCAGCTTGAGGGGGTCCACAGATACGCAGTATTTT. The chain couples TRBV7-9 to TRBJ2-3; D is perhaps TRBD1 (6 bases). Germline CDR1 is SEHNR and CDR2 is FQNEAQ (reference sequence). CDR3 size: 14 residues. With 3 bases removed from V and 2 bases from J, the gap between germline ends came to 9 bases.

V gene TRBV11-3 combines with J gene TRBJ2-7; 7 bases are shared with TRBD1. The CDR3 has 15 residues. Trimming removed 4 bases from V and 3 bases from J; junction bases left unmatched: 9. Germline assignment: CDR1 SGHNT and CDR2 YENEEA. The CDR3 reads CASSWRQGPYYEQYF. The CDR3 DNA sequence: TGTGCCAGCAGCTGGCGACAGGGACCCTACTACGAGCAGTACTTC. Complete variable domain (other parts from reference TRBV11-3 and TRBJ2-7): EAGVVQSPRYKIIEKKQPVAFWCNPISGHNTLYWYLQNLGQGPELLIRYENEEAVDDSQLPKDRFSAERLKGVDSTLKIQPAELGDSAVYLCASSWRQGPYYEQYFGPGTRLTVT.

The genes are TRBV5-1 and TRBJ2-6; 7 bases map to TRBD1. Germline V lookup: CDR1 SGHRS, CDR2 YFSETQ. Unmatched junction bases numbered 8, after V lost 4 bases and J lost 4 bases. The CDR3 contains 16 residues. In DNA, the CDR3 is TGCGCCAGCAGCGGACGACCGGGACAGGGGGCCAACGTCCTGACTTTC. Translation: CASSGRPGQGANVLTF. Full variable domain (remainder filled in from reference TRBV5-1 and TRBJ2-6): KAGVTQTPRYLIKTRGQQVTLSCSPISGHRSVSWYQQTPGQGLQFLFEYFSETQRNKGNFPGRFSGRQFSNSRSEMNVSTLELGDSALYLCASSGRPGQGANVLTFGAGSRLTVL.

J is TRBJ1-2 and V is TRBV5-6; TRBD1 matches at 8 bases. Germline trimming cut 4 bases from V and 4 bases from J; bases unmatched to any gene: 6. Looked up from germline, CDR1 is SGHDT and CDR2 is YYEEEE. CDR3 size: 14 residues. As DNA, the CDR3 is TGTGCCAGCAGCCCGGACAGGGAGAGCTATGGCTACACCTTC. It specifies CASSPDRESYGYTF.

J is TRBJ2-5 and V is TRBV5-1; 7 bases agree with TRBD1. From germline, CDR1 is SGHRS and CDR2 YFSETQ. After removal of 5 bases from V and 5 bases from J, the junction contained 9 bases not matched to a gene. The CDR3 totals 14 residues. CDR3 protein: CASRSEGGRETQYF. The CDR3 DNA follows: TGCGCCAGCAGAAGCGAAGGGGGCCGGGAGACCCAGTACTTC. Complete variable domain (other parts from reference TRBV5-1 and TRBJ2-5): KAGVTQTPRYLIKTRGQQVTLSCSPISGHRSVSWYQQTPGQGLQFLFEYFSETQRNKGNFPGRFSGRQFSNSRSEMNVSTLELGDSALYLCASRSEGGRETQYFGPGTRLLVL.

The chain employs TRBV15 and TRBJ1-5; 9 bases align to TRBD1. V lost 5 bases and J lost 2; bases outside the gene matches: 13. CDR3 length: 18 residues. Looked up from germline, CDR1 is LNHNV and CDR2 is YYDKDF (reference sequence). CDR3 DNA sequence: TGTGCCACCAGCTCCAGAAGGGACAGGGCCTTAGGCAATCAGCCCCAGCATTTT. This gives the protein CATSSRRDRALGNQPQHF.

The chain employs TRBV5-6 and TRBJ1-6; D gene ambiguous. Deletions cut 0 bases from V and 6 bases from J, with 4 bases between. The CDR3 runs 13 residues. Germline V gives CDR1 SGHDT, CDR2 YYEEEE. CDR3 in DNA: TGTGCCAGCAGCTTGGGAGGTAATTCACCCCTCCACTTT. Translating it yields CASSLGGNSPLHF.

The chain is built from TRBV10-2 and TRBJ2-1; 7 bases match TRBD2. CDR1 WSHSY and CDR2 SAAADI come from the germline V gene. V lost 7 bases and J lost 7; bases outside the gene matches: 10. The CDR3 contains 14 residues. The CDR3 here is CASMRAGEVNEQFF. The CDR3 region has the DNA TGCGCCAGCATGAGGGCGGGAGAGGTTAATGAGCAGTTCTTC.

The chain combines TRBV9 with TRBJ1-1; the match to TRBD1 covers 8 bases. The V gene end was trimmed by 0 bases and the J gene end by 5 bases; junction bases not matched to a gene: 6. The germline gives CDR1 SGDLS, CDR2 YYNGEE. The CDR3 extends over 15 amino acids. In DNA, the CDR3 is TGTGCCAGCAGCGTAGGGACAGGGTTGGGTACTGAAGCTTTCTTT. It yields the protein CASSVGTGLGTEAFF.

The chain links TRBV19 to TRBJ2-1; 8 bases match TRBD1. The CDR3 length is 14 residues. V lost 5 bases to trimming and J lost 2 bases; unmatched junction nucleotides: 2. CDR1 is LNHDA, CDR2 SQIVND, per germline (reference sequence). CDR3 sequence (DNA): TGTGCCAGTAGTGAGGGACAGGCCTACAATGAGCAGTTCTTC. Amino acids: CASSEGQAYNEQFF.